This record looks at one TCR beta chain sequence and its context. Primers: 60 Vbeta forward and 13 Jbeta reverse. Repertoires were generated with immunoSEQ multiplex PCR, while TCRdb's copy carries only in-frame clones and drops some. Of some 110,000 clones in the sample, 76% are singletons; the top ten hold roughly 8%. This specimen comes from a study of cytomegalovirus exposure and HLA in healthy donors. The V gene's germline CDR1 is SEHNR and CDR2 FQNEAQ (reference sequence). Trimming took 0 bases from V and 2 from J, leaving 8 bases between them. The CDR3 sequence is 14 residues long. The sequenced sample consisted of PBMCs. The clonotype originates from a man in his forties in good health and CMV-seropositive. The chain joins TRBV7-9 to TRBJ2-7; the D is unclear. This CDR3 reads CASSLAVEPYEQYF. The CDR3 coding sequence is TGTGCCAGCAGCTTAGCGGTAGAGCCCTACGAGCAGTACTTC.